The 23 T cell receptor beta chains below were found in one sample sequenced in a study of CXCR3 chemokines and chemotherapy response in bladder cancer. TCRdb re-called the PCR reads through MiXCR, storing one row per CDR3 protein. The sample consists of about 3,500 distinct CDR3 sequences, roughly 27% of them appearing once. This material was collected from a patient whose treatment included neoadjuvant chemotherapy. These receptors were obtained from a human donor with bladder cancer that did not respond to neoadjuvant chemotherapy.

Note on this clonotype: This likely reflects a read error, since a far larger clone is one base away. This rearrangement joins TRBV6-1 to TRBJ2-7; D is perhaps TRBD1 or TRBD2 (5 bases each). The CDR3 is made up of 15 amino acids. From germline, CDR1 is MNHNS and CDR2 SASEGT. Trimming left V 4 bases short and J 4 bases short, with 17 bases between. The CDR3 DNA reads TGTGCCAGCAGTGGGGGTGTGGGGGAATCTTACGAGCAGTACTTC. Translated: CASSGGVGESYEQYF.

Concerning this clonotype: A far larger clone is off by one base, so a read error is likely. The chain combines TRBV6-6 with TRBJ2-3; TRBD1 aligns across 7 bases. This CDR3 contains 12 residues. Looked up from germline, CDR1 is MNHNY and CDR2 is SVGAGI (reference sequence). J was trimmed by 6 bases and V by 4 bases; bases with no gene match: 1. CDR3 residues: CASSSQGDTQYF. The CDR3 nucleotides read TGTGCCAGCAGTTCACAGGGGGATACGCAGTATTTT.

In its sample, this clonotype is large. V usage is TRBV10-3 and J usage is TRBJ2-1; D gene ambiguous. Looked up from germline, CDR1 is ENHRY and CDR2 is SYGVKD. V was shortened by 0 bases and J by 4 bases, with 7 bases between the two germline ends. The CDR3 has 14 amino acids. CDR3 DNA: TGTGCCATCAGTGAGTCGAGGTTATACAATGAGCAGTTCTTC. Its protein is CAISESRLYNEQFF.

This clonotype came up a few times. A far larger clone is off by one base, so a read error is likely. The chain combines TRBV6-6 with TRBJ1-1; maybe TRBD1 (5 bases). With 6 bases removed from V and 5 bases from J, the gap between germline ends came to 10 bases. This CDR3 comprises 12 residues. The germline gives CDR1 MNHNY, CDR2 SVGAGI (reference sequence). CDR3 in amino acids: CASRLGVTEAFF. The CDR3 nucleotides are TGTGCCAGCAGGTTAGGGGTTACTGAAGCTTTCTTT.

This clonotype was counted ten times or more. The chain has TRBV6-5 and TRBJ2-2, with D perhaps matching TRBD2 (6 bases). CDR1 MNHEY and CDR2 SVGAGI come from the germline V gene. Trimming shortened V by 5 bases and J by 1 base, and 11 bases separated the two germline ends. CDR3 length: 15 residues. DNA for the CDR3: TGTGCCAGCAGTGCTAACGGGGGGAACACCGGGGAGCTGTTTTTT. This encodes CASSANGGNTGELFF.

In this sample, this clonotype is medium-sized. V gene TRBV6-2 or TRBV6-3 combines with J gene TRBJ1-1; a possible D gene is TRBD1 (6 bases). Trimming took 2 bases from V and 0 from J, leaving 19 bases between them. The CDR3 runs to 18 residues. Germline CDR1 and CDR2: MNHEY and SVGEGT. As DNA, the CDR3 is TGTGCCAGCAGTTACCCAACGTTTAGAACAGGGATGAACACTGAAGCTTTCTTT. Translating it yields CASSYPTFRTGMNTEAFF.

A remark on this clonotype: With a far larger clone one base away, a read error is the likely cause. The rearrangement uses TRBV19 and TRBJ2-7, with 8 positions matching TRBD2. The CDR3 has 17 amino acids. The germline V gene has CDR1 LNHDA and CDR2 SQIVND (reference sequence). CDR3 loop: CASSTPPGGRRSYGCTF. The CDR3 DNA sequence: TGTGCCAGTAGTACCCCCCCGGGGGGGCGACGAAGCTATGGCTGCACCTTC.

The V gene is TRBV7-9, the J gene TRBJ2-7; a possible D gene is TRBD1 (6 bases). This CDR3 spans 15 amino acids. Germline CDR1 reads SEHNR; CDR2 reads FQNEAQ (reference sequence). Trimming removed 1 base from V and 5 bases from J, with 15 bases in between. The CDR3 protein is CASSLVPGARDEQYF. CDR3 DNA: TGTGCCAGCAGCTTAGTGCCAGGGGCTCGGGACGAGCAGTACTTC.

This clonotype was seen repeatedly, ten times or more. The chain combines TRBV6-2 or TRBV6-3 with TRBJ2-5; no clear D gene. CDR3 length: 12 residues. V shed 5 bases and J shed 5 bases, with 9 bases lying between them. Per germline, CDR1 MNHEY and CDR2 SVGEGT. CDR3 sequence: CASSTSFETQYF. The CDR3 nucleotides are TGTGCCAGCAGTACCTCATTCGAGACCCAGTACTTC.

By sample share, this clonotype is medium-sized. The rearrangement uses TRBV13 and TRBJ2-5; D not resolved. CDR1 and CDR2 (germline): PRHDT, FYEKMQ (reference sequence). The CDR3 has 17 residues. V was shortened by 1 base and J by 5 bases, with 20 bases between the two germline ends. For the CDR3, the DNA is TGTGCCAGCAGCTTAGCTGGTTCTTTTTTGGGTGTGGAGACCCAGTACTTC. Protein product: CASSLAGSFLGVETQYF.

This clonotype was seen many times. The chain carries TRBV14 and TRBJ2-3; D not certain. V lost 3 bases and J lost 5, with 9 bases in between. This CDR3 comprises 13 residues. The germline V gene has CDR1 SGHDN and CDR2 FVKESK. The DNA of the CDR3 is TGTGCCAGCAGCCACCCACTGATAGATACGCAGTATTTT. It codes for CASSHPLIDTQYF.

A note on this clonotype: It is likely a read error: a sequence one base away is far more abundant. The CDR3 bases are TGTGTCAGCAGCCCTACGGGGACTACCGTCACAGATACGCAGTATTTT. Its protein product is CVSSPTGTTVTDTQYF. The chain couples TRBV6-6 to TRBJ2-3; 7 nucleotides line up with TRBD2. The CDR3 has 16 amino acids. In germline, CDR1 is MNHNY, CDR2 SVGAGI (reference sequence).

As for this clonotype: A far larger clone differs by one base, so this is likely a read error. V usage is TRBV6-2 or TRBV6-3 and J usage is TRBJ1-5; D is perhaps TRBD1 (5 bases). Trimming took off 8 bases at V and 1 base at J, with 12 bases between the two ends. CDR1 MNHEY and CDR2 SVGEGT come from the germline V gene. This CDR3 comprises 14 residues. Here the CDR3 DNA reads TGTGCCAGCGGTGAATGGGGGAGCAATCAGCCCCAGCATTTT. This encodes CASGEWGSNQPQHF.

This clonotype counts as medium-sized. The chain couples TRBV24-1 to TRBJ2-7; unclear D gene. V gave up 4 bases and J gave up 0 bases, with 15 bases separating them. CDR1 and CDR2 (germline): KGHDR, SFDVKD. CDR3 length: 16 amino acids. CDR3 in amino acids: CATSDSPQDGSYEQYF. DNA for the CDR3: TGTGCCACCAGTGACTCACCCCAGGACGGCTCCTACGAGCAGTACTTC.

Sample share makes this clonotype medium-sized (0.01 to 0.1%). The DNA for the CDR3 is TGTGCCAGCAGCTCGGAGCAGTTCTTC. Translated, it gives CASSSEQFF. The chain joins TRBV7-9 to TRBJ2-1; no firm D call. This CDR3 comprises 9 residues. V shed 4 bases and J shed 10 bases, with 2 bases lying between them. CDR1 is SEHNR and CDR2 is FQNEAQ in the germline V gene (reference sequence).

This clonotype occurred many times. The chain uses TRBV6-5 and TRBJ2-3; maybe TRBD2 (5 bases). This CDR3 comprises 13 residues. Per the germline V gene, CDR1 is MNHEY and CDR2 is SVGAGI. V lost 4 bases to trimming and J lost 4 bases, with 9 bases between them. CDR3 protein: CASSWRRSDTQYF. CDR3 nucleotide sequence: TGTGCCAGCAGTTGGCGGAGGTCAGATACGCAGTATTTT.

The chain uses TRBV11-3 and TRBJ2-1; 8 bases are a match to TRBD2. Germline assignment: CDR1 SGHNT and CDR2 YENEEA. This CDR3 comprises 16 residues. V shed 0 bases, J shed 10 bases, and the junction held 11 bases outside the gene matches. The chain's CDR3 is CASSLESSGVAGEQFF. The CDR3 DNA reads as TGTGCCAGCAGCTTAGAGAGTAGCGGGGTGGCTGGAGAGCAGTTCTTC. Full variable domain (remainder filled in from reference TRBV11-3 and TRBJ2-1): EAGVVQSPRYKIIEKKQPVAFWCNPISGHNTLYWYLQNLGQGPELLIRYENEEAVDDSQLPKDRFSAERLKGVDSTLKIQPAELGDSAVYLCASSLESSGVAGEQFFGPGTRLTVL.

This CDR3 reads CASSLLGQGGICEAFF. The CDR3 DNA is TGTGCCAGCAGCTTGTTGGGGCAGGGGGGGATCTGTGAAGCTTTCTTT. V gene TRBV5-6 combines with J gene TRBJ1-1; TRBD1 matches 7 bases. Trimming at V came to 1 base and at J to 7 bases, leaving 13 bases not matched to a gene. The CDR3 covers 16 residues. Germline loops: CDR1 SGHDT, CDR2 YYEEEE.

As regards this clonotype: Since a far larger clone is one base different, this is likely a read error. The chain joins TRBV10-3 to TRBJ1-5, with 8 bases aligning to TRBD1. Germline V CDR1 and CDR2: ENHRY, SYGVKD. The CDR3 is made up of 15 amino acids. The CDR3 DNA reads as TGTGCCAGCAGTAAGACAGGGGATAGCAATCATCCCCAGCATTTT. Translation gives CASSKTGDSNHPQHF.

A note on this clonotype: This likely traces to a read error, being one base from a far larger clone. The V gene is TRBV10-3, the J gene TRBJ1-2; D not resolved. CDR3 length: 13 residues. V was pared by 4 bases and J by 3 bases, with 9 bases between. Germline values: CDR1 ENHRY, CDR2 SYGVKD. The CDR3 DNA reads TGTGCCATCAGTGTGGAACACCACTATGGCTACACCTTC. Amino acid sequence: CAISVEHHYGYTF.

This rearrangement joins TRBV20-1 to TRBJ2-7, with a tentative D call TRBD2 (5 bases). V was pared by 3 bases and J by 0 bases, with 12 bases between. The CDR3 loop spans 14 amino acids. The germline V gene encodes CDR1 DFQATT and CDR2 SNEGSKA (reference sequence). The DNA for the CDR3 is TGCAGTGCTAGCGGGGAGAAGAACTCCTACGAGCAGTACTTC. Translated, it gives CSASGEKNSYEQYF.

A note on this clonotype: This sequence is one base from a far larger clone and is likely a read error. This sequence joins TRBV29-1 and TRBJ2-5; weak D call: TRBD2 (7 bases). CDR1 SQVTM and CDR2 ANQGSEA come from the germline V gene. V was cut by 6 bases and J by 11 bases, with 22 bases left in between. This CDR3 contains 13 residues. CDR3 sequence (DNA): TGCAGCGTCCTCAAGGGCGGGGGCAATGAGCAGTACTTC. This encodes CSVLKGGGNEQYF.

By proportion, this clonotype is large. The V call is TRBV6-5, the J call TRBJ2-5; D is perhaps TRBD2 (5 bases). V lost 7 bases, J lost 7 bases, and 10 bases lay in between. The length of the CDR3 is 11 residues. Germline assignment: CDR1 MNHEY and CDR2 SVGAGI. DNA of the CDR3: TGTGCCAGCACCACCGGAGGGACCCAGTACTTC. Amino acids: CASTTGGTQYF.